These T cell receptor beta chains were read from a single sample in a study of cytomegalovirus exposure and HLA in healthy donors. Assay used: immunoSEQ multiplex PCR; TCRdb lists only in-frame clones, some missing. This repertoire shows over 95,000 clones, around 77% found once; its top ten account for roughly 3%. The source material was PBMCs. These receptors were collected from a man aged 40-50 years in good health and CMV-seronegative. The conserved cysteine and the conserved F or W are not part of the CDR3 here.

cdr3_length j_call v_call cdr3_aa
14 TRBJ2-6 TRBV2 ASSQEPAAGANVLT
12 TRBJ2-1 TRBV30 AWRGGRARNEQF
14 TRBJ2-5 TRBV9 ASSGTTGGPWETQY
13 TRBJ2-1 TRBV7-9 ASSLGASGYNEQF
13 TRBJ2-2 TRBV7-9 ASSEDRVSTGELF
11 TRBJ1-2 TRBV30 AWSRAGSYGYT
16 TRBJ2-3 TRBV19 ASSIGLAGALSTDTQY
14 TRBJ2-1 TRBV7-9 ASSSYSGRAYNEQF
13 TRBJ2-5 TRBV2 ASSPSGGPSVTQY
11 TRBJ1-5 TRBV28 ASSLLRGEPQH
13 TRBJ2-3 TRBV2 ASSEPGQGRDTQY
10 TRBJ1-1 TRBV7-2 ASTISRGPAF
12 TRBJ1-2 TRBV6-1 ASNSGQESYGYT
10 TRBJ1-6 TRBV27 ASSSKQGALH
13 . TRBV29-1 SVAKGQGLRVEQY
14 TRBJ2-2 TRBV18 ASSPDWGQNTGELF
12 TRBJ1-4 TRBV2 ASSATGVNEKLF
13 TRBJ2-7 TRBV25-1 ASSEFGGRTYEQY
9 TRBJ1-2 TRBV5-1 ASSGGPGYT
14 TRBJ1-4 TRBV2 ASSGILQGAGEKLF
13 TRBJ2-3 TRBV30 AWSVGGVSTDTQY
14 TRBJ2-2 TRBV5-1 ASSLSQLANTGELF
12 TRBJ1-1 TRBV29-1 SVGARGGNTEAF
14 TRBJ2-2 TRBV19 ASSPSGTGATGELF
11 TRBJ1-2 TRBV9 ASSVAGNYGYT
12 TRBJ2-7 TRBV4-1 ASSQVQVTNEQY
15 TRBJ1-1 TRBV2 ASSERRTTHLPTEAF
14 TRBJ2-5 TRBV27 ASSLSTTGGRETQY
13 TRBJ2-5 TRBV18 ASSPAGTAQETQY
14 TRBJ2-1 TRBV5-1 ASSLDSGGAENEQF
13 TRBJ2-1 TRBV15 ATTDGTSPYNEQF
16 TRBJ1-1 TRBV2 ASSERASPTGMNTEAF
13 TRBJ2-2 TRBV5-1 ASTLGTGNTGELF
10 TRBJ2-2 TRBV25-1 ASSEPAGELF
14 TRBJ1-6 TRBV7-2 ASNRRDRVRDSPLH
14 TRBJ2-2 TRBV5-4 ASSLRLAGGPGELF
13 TRBJ2-1 TRBV10-3 AISDATGTGDEQF
12 TRBJ1-1 TRBV11-2 ASSAGQANTEAF
12 TRBJ2-5 TRBV6-5 ASSLQGYQETQY
13 TRBJ2-7 TRBV7-2 ASSSYGGSSYEQY
14 TRBJ1-6 TRBV19 ASTTQDRGYNSPLH
13 TRBJ1-1 TRBV19 ASSMRQGMSTEAF
11 TRBJ1-1 TRBV5-1 ASSLAGHTEAF
14 TRBJ2-3 TRBV25-1 ATGRGLAGLTDTQY
17 TRBJ2-4 TRBV5-4 ASSPAGTSGRGDKNIQY
12 TRBJ2-5 TRBV6-6 ASSPRGGQETQY
12 TRBJ1-2 TRBV2 ASSEVQANYGYT
15 . TRBV10-3 AVNGGTGTSGSYEQY
10 TRBJ2-2 TRBV5-1 ASSLEHGELF
13 TRBJ2-1 TRBV11-2 ASRRIAGAGNEQF
12 TRBJ1-1 TRBV7-9 ASSLQQGNTEAF
12 TRBJ2-7 TRBV7-5 VRSRDRETYEQY
11 TRBJ1-1 TRBV7-9 ASDRDMNTEAF
15 TRBJ1-1 TRBV19 ASTEYPRRGRHTEAF
13 TRBJ2-3 TRBV30 AWSVGGSRADTQY
12 TRBJ1-2 TRBV19 ASSRGGLGYGYT
13 TRBJ1-4 TRBV28 ASSSLSGRLEKLF
12 TRBJ2-1 TRBV28 ASSKAGPGNEQF
14 TRBJ2-6 TRBV5-6 ASSPQGVGGANVLT